This T cell receptor beta chain was obtained from a study of breast tumors, draining lymph nodes, adjacent tissues. Study conclusions and caveats: Luminal-like breast cancer showed significantly greater tumor-nontumor repertoire similarity than basal-like breast cancer did. Tumors had less TCR diversity than lymph nodes, more than nontumor tissue. Tumor T cell lymph node origin was a supported hypothesis, not proven.

V trimming: 4 bases; J trimming: 0 bases; junction bases outside the gene matches: 2. The CDR3 spans 14 residues. CDR1 MGHDK and CDR2 SYGVNS come from the germline V gene. TCRdb used MiXCR to reprocess the multiplex PCR reads, holding one entry per CDR3 protein. The sample holds under 70,000 distinct CDR3 sequences, roughly 40% seen once. This clonotype was seen at least ten times. Its specificity is not known. The TCR was taken from a female donor with breast cancer. Some clones in this sample may be carry-over from other donors' samples. Sequencing was done on a sample of breast tumor tissue. This chain joins TRBV25-1 and TRBJ1-1, with TRBD1 identical over 7 bases. The CDR3 loop is CASSGDSLNTEAFF. CDR3 DNA sequence: TGTGCCAGCAGTGGGGACAGCTTGAACACTGAAGCTTTCTTT.